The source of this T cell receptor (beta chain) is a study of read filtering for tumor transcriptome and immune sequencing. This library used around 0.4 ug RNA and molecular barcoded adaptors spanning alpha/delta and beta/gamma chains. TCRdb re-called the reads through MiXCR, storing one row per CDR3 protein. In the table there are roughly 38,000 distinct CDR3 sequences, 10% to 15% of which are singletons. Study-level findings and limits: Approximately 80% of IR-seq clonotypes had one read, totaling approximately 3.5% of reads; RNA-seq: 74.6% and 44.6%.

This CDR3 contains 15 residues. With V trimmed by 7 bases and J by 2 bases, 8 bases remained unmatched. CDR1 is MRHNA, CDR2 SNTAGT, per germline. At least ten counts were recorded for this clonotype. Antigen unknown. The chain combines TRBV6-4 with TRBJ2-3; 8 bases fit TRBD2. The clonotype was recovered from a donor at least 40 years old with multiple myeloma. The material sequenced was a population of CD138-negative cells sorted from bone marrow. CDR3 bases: TGTGCCAGCAAGGAGTCAGCGGGAGACACAGATACGCAGTATTTT. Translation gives CASKESAGDTDTQYF.